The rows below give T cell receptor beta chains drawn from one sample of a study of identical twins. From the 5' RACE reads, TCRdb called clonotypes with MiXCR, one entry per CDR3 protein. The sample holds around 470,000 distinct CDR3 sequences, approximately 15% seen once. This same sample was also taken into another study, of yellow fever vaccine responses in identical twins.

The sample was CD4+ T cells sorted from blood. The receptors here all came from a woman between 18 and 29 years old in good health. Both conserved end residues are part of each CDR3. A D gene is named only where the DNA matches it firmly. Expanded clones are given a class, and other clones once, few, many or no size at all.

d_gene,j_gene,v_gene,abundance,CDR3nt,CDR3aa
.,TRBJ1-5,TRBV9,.,TGTGCCAGCAGCGTAGGTGGCAGCCCTTATCAGCCCCAGCATTTT,CASSVGGSPYQPQHF
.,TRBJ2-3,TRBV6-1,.,TGTGCCAGCAGAGGACTCTTCGGCACAGATACGCAGTATTTT,CASRGLFGTDTQYF
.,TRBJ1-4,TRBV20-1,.,TGCAGTGCTAGAGCCCCGAGGGCAGGGATCGTTAATGAAAAACTGTTTTTT,CSARAPRAGIVNEKLFF
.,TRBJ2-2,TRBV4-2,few,TGTGCCAGCAGCCAAGATCTCGCCGGGGAGCTGTTTTTT,CASSQDLAGELFF
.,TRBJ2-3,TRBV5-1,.,TGCGCCAGCAGCTGGGCAGGGGGGCTGAAAGATACGCAGTATTTT,CASSWAGGLKDTQYF
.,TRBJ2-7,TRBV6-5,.,TGTGCCAGCAGTTACGGTGGTAGCCCCTTCTCCTACGAGCAGTACTTC,CASSYGGSPFSYEQYF
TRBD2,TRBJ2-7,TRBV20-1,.,TGCAGTGCCGGGGGGAACTACGAGCAGTACTTC,CSAGGNYEQYF
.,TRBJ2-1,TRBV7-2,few,TGTGCCAGCAGTCTCGCGGGGCACAACAATGAGCAGTTCTTC,CASSLAGHNNEQFF
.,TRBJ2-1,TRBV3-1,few,TGTGCCAGCAGCCAAGATTACCAGTTCGGACTTGAGCAGTTCTTC,CASSQDYQFGLEQFF
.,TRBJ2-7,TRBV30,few,TGTGCCTGCCACAGGTCCGGGTCCTACGAGCAGTACTTC,CACHRSGSYEQYF
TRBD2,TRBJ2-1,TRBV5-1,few,TGCGCCAGCAGCTTGGTAGGTTGGGGACTAGCGGGAGTTAATGAGCAGTTCTTC,CASSLVGWGLAGVNEQFF
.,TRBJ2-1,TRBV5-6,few,TGTGCCAGCAGCTTGGCTTTGGACATGTACAATGAGCAGTTCTTC,CASSLALDMYNEQFF
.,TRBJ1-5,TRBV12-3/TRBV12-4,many,TGTGCCAGCAGTCTCTGGACTGATCAGCCCCAGCATTTT,CASSLWTDQPQHF
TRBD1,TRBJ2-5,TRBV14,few,TGTGCCAGCAGCCAACAGACAGGGCAAGAGACCCAGTACTTC,CASSQQTGQETQYF
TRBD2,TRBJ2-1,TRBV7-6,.,TGTGCCAGCAGCTTTCCGACTAGCGGCTCATACAATGAGCAGTTCTTC,CASSFPTSGSYNEQFF
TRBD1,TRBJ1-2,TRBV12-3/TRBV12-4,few,TGTGCCAGCAGTTCGTCGACAGGGATCTATGGCTACACCTTC,CASSSSTGIYGYTF
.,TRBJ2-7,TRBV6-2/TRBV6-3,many,TGTGCCAGCAGTTTTGGGCGAGGCGAGCAGTACTTC,CASSFGRGEQYF
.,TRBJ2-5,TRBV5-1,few,TGCGCCAGCAGCTTGGAGGGGCCCCGGGAGACCCAGTACTTC,CASSLEGPRETQYF
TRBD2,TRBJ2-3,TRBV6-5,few,TGTGCCAGCAGTTACTCGCCGGTAGCGGGAGTTGGGTCAGATACGCAGTATTTT,CASSYSPVAGVGSDTQYF
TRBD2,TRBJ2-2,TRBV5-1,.,TGCGCCAGCAGCTCCGGTCTAGCGGGAGGAGAAAACGGGGAGCTGTTTTTT,CASSSGLAGGENGELFF
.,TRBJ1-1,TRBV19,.,TGTGCCAGTAGTACGGGGGGCTCGAGCACTGAAGCTTTCTTT,CASSTGGSSTEAFF
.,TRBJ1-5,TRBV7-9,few,TGTGCCAGCAGCTCTGACGCAGCCAATCAGCCCCAGCATTTT,CASSSDAANQPQHF
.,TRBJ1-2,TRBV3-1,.,TGTGCCAGCAGCCCCCTTCCCGGGACGTATGGCTACACCTTC,CASSPLPGTYGYTF
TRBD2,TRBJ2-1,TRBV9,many,TGTGCCAGCAGCCCCGGGAATAGCGGGGGGTTGTACAATGAGCAGTTCTTC,CASSPGNSGGLYNEQFF
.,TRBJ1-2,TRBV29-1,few,TGCAGCGTTGTCCAAGCCAGGATGGATGGCTACACCTTC,CSVVQARMDGYTF
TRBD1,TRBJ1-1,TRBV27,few,TGTGCCAGCAGTTCCACACCCCAAGGGGGCAACGCTTTCTTT,CASSSTPQGGNAFF
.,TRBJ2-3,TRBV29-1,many,TGCAGCGTTCAAAGGGGCTCCTCGGGGGATACGCAGTATTTT,CSVQRGSSGDTQYF
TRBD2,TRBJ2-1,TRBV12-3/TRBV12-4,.,TGTGCCAGCAGATTAGCGGGAGGCGTGTTGGGTGAGCAGTTCTTC,CASRLAGGVLGEQFF
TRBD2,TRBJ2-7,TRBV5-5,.,TGTGCCAGCAGCTTGGGGCCTAGCGGGGGTACCTACGAGCAGTACTTC,CASSLGPSGGTYEQYF
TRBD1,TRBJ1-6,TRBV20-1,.,TGCAGTGCTCAGGACAGGGCCGGACCCCTCCACTTT,CSAQDRAGPLHF
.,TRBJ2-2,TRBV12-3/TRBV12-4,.,TGTGCCAGCAGTAGTATCGGGGAGCTGTTTTTT,CASSSIGELFF
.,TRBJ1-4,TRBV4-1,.,TGCGCCAGCAGCCAGAGCCCTAATGAAAAACTGTTTTTT,CASSQSPNEKLFF
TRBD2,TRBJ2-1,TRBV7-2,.,TGTGCCAGCAGCTTGACAGCTGGCGGGGGGAACTACAATGAGCAGTTCTTC,CASSLTAGGGNYNEQFF
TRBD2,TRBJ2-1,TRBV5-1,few,TGCGCCAGCAGCATCGGAAGCGGGAGGGCCCGCAATGAGCAGTTCTTC,CASSIGSGRARNEQFF
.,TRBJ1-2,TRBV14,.,TGTGCCAGCAGTAAGATTGCGACCTATGGTGGCTACACCTTC,CASSKIATYGGYTF
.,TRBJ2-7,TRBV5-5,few,TGTGCCAGCACCTTACTTAATAATGCGCAGTACTTC,CASTLLNNAQYF
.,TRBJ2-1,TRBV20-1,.,TGCAGTGCTAGGGCCGACTACTCCTACAATGAGCAGTTCTTC,CSARADYSYNEQFF
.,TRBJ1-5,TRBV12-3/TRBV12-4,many,TGTGCCAGCAGTTGGACGGGAAATCAGCCCCAGCATTTT,CASSWTGNQPQHF
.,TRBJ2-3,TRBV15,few,TGTGCCACCAGCAGAGACTTTGGGGATACGCAGTATTTT,CATSRDFGDTQYF
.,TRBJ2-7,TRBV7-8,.,TGTGCCAGCAGCTTTTCAGTGGACTACGAGCAGTACTTC,CASSFSVDYEQYF
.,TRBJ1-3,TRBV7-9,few,TGTGCCAGCAGCCCCGGCGGAAACACCATATATTTT,CASSPGGNTIYF
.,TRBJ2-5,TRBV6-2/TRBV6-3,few,TGTGCCAGCAGTCAACGGGGCTACCAAGAGACCCAGTACTTC,CASSQRGYQETQYF
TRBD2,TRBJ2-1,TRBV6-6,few,TGTGCCAGCCTCCCCCGGGGTAGCGGGGCGCAGTTCTTC,CASLPRGSGAQFF
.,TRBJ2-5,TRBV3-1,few,TGTGCCAGCAGCCAAGCGGCTGGGCGCGGAGGAGAGACCCAGTACTTC,CASSQAAGRGGETQYF
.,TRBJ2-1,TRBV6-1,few,TGTGCCAGCAGTGACCCGGGGCCAGCTAATGAGCAGTTCTTC,CASSDPGPANEQFF